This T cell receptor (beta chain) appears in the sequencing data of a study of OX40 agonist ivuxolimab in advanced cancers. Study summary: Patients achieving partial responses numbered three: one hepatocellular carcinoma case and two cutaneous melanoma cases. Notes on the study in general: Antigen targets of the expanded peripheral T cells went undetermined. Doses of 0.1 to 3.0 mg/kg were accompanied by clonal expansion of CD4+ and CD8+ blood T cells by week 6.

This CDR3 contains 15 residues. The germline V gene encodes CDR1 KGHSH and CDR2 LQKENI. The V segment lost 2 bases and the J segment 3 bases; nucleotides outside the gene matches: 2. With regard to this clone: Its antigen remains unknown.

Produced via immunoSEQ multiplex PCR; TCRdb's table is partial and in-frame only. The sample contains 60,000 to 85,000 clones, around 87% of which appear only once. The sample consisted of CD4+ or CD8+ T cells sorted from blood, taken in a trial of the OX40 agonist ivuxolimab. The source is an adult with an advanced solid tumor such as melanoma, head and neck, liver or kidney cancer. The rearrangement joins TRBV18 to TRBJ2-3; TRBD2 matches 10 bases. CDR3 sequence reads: CASSPVAGGTDTQYF. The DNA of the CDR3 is TGTGCCAGCTCACCAGTAGCGGGGGGTACAGATACGCAGTATTTT.